The 3 T cell receptor beta chains below all came from one sample that was sequenced in a study of OX40 agonist ivuxolimab in advanced cancers. Assay used: immunoSEQ multiplex PCR; TCRdb lists only in-frame clones, some missing. Among approximately 21,000 clones, 75% to 85% were seen once, and the ten largest hold approximately 26%. Sequences were derived from CD4+ or CD8+ T cells sorted from blood, sampled in a trial of the OX40 agonist ivuxolimab. The receptors come from an adult with an advanced solid tumor such as melanoma, head and neck, liver or kidney cancer.

The chain carries TRBV5-1 and TRBJ2-4, with 11 bases that match TRBD2. The length of the CDR3 is 22 residues. Trimming cost V 1 base and J 0 bases; bases outside gene matches: 18. Germline assignment: CDR1 SGHRS and CDR2 YFSETQ. CDR3 DNA: TGCGCCAGCAGCTTGCCAAAGGACGAACCGGGACTAGCGGAAATAGCCAAAAACATTCAGTACTTC. As protein: CASSLPKDEPGLAEIAKNIQYF. Using reference TRBV5-1 and TRBJ2-4 for the parts outside the CDR3, the full variable domain is KAGVTQTPRYLIKTRGQQVTLSCSPISGHRSVSWYQQTPGQGLQFLFEYFSETQRNKGNFPGRFSGRQFSNSRSEMNVSTLELGDSALYLCASSLPKDEPGLAEIAKNIQYFGAGTRLSVL.

V gene TRBV7-9 combines with J gene TRBJ2-5; 7 bases align to TRBD2. The J segment lost 4 bases and the V segment lost 4 bases, leaving 12 bases of the junction unmatched. The CDR3 has 16 amino acids. Germline V gives CDR1 SEHNR, CDR2 FQNEAQ (reference sequence). As DNA, the CDR3 is TGTGCCAGCAGCTCTAAACGTCTAGCGGACCCAGAGACCCAGTACTTC. It encodes CASSSKRLADPETQYF.

The chain has TRBV4-1 and TRBJ2-7, with D possibly being TRBD2 (6 bases). The germline gives CDR1 MGHRA, CDR2 YSYEKL. V lost 1 base and J 2 bases, leaving 12 bases between the germline ends. This CDR3 is 15 amino acids long. CDR3: CASSQVLRGTYEQYF. CDR3 DNA: TGCGCCAGCAGCCAAGTTTTGCGGGGAACCTACGAGCAGTACTTC.